This T cell receptor beta chain was retrieved from a study of blood T cell repertoires in COVID-19. Study in general: Specimens from acute and convalescent COVID-19 originated in the United States, Italy and Spain. T cells, B-cell-depleted T cells, or PBMCs supplied cDNA or gDNA.

Authors' data handling: It was from reference gene primer amplification that nucleated cell counts were estimated. Measured with immunoSEQ multiplex PCR; TCRdb has only the in-frame clones, and not every one. The DNA gave D and trimming, while V, J and clone size come from that table. This sample carries approximately 30,000 clones, roughly 90% of them seen once, and the ten largest clones take 2% to 3%. The source material was peripheral blood. The sequence was collected from a human donor in a cohort sampled during active COVID-19.

CDR3 sequence reads: CASSYSGTGEMETQYF. The DNA of the CDR3 is TGTGCCAGCAGTTACTCCGGGACAGGGGAGATGGAGACCCAGTACTTC. The chain employs TRBV6-5 and TRBJ2-5; 10 bases map to TRBD1. Germline loops: CDR1 MNHEY, CDR2 SVGAGI. The length of the CDR3 is 16 residues. The V and J ends lost 0 bases and 5 bases, in that order; junction bases with no gene match: 6.